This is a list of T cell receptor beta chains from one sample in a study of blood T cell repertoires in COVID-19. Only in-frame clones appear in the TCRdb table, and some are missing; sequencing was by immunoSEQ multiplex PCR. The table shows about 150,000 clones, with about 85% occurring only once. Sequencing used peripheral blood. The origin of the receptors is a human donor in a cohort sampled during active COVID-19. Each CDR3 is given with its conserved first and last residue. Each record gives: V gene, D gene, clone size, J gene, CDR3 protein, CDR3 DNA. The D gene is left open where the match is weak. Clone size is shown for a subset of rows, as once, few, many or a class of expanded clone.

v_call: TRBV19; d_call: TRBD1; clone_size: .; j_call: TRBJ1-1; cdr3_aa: CASTPIDRGLTEAFF; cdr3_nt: TGTGCCAGTACCCCCATCGACAGGGGGCTCACTGAAGCTTTCTTT
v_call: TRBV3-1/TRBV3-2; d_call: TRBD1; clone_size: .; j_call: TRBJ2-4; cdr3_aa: CASSDRAAKNIQYF; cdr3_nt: TGTGCCAGCAGCGACAGGGCGGCCAAAAACATTCAGTACTTC
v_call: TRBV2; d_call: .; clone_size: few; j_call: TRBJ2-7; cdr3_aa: CASSGYSFSYEQYF; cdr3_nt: TGTGCCAGCAGTGGGTACAGCTTCTCCTACGAGCAGTACTTC
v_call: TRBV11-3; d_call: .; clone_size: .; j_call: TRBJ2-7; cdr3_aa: CASSTPAGAGYEQYF; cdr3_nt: TGTGCCAGCAGCACCCCGGCAGGGGCTGGCTACGAGCAGTACTTC
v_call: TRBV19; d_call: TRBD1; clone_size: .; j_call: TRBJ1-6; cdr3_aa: CASSIRYRGQSPLHF; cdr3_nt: TGTGCCAGTAGTATACGGTACAGGGGGCAATCACCCCTCCACTTT
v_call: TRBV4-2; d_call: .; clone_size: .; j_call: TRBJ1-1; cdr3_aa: CASSLRDTMNTEAFF; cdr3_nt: TGTGCCAGCAGCCTAAGGGACACCATGAACACTGAAGCTTTCTTT
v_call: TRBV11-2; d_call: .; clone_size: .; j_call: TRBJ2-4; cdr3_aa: CASSLVPENIQYF; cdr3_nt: TGTGCCAGCAGCTTAGTCCCAGAAAACATTCAGTACTTC
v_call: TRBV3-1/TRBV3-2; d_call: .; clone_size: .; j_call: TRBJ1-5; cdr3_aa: CASSAEGGGNQPQHF; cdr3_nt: TGTGCCAGCAGCGCTGAGGGCGGGGGCAATCAGCCCCAGCATTTT
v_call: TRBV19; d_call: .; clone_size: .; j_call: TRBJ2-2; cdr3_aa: CATQPGQATGELFF; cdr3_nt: TGTGCCACCCAACCGGGACAAGCCACCGGGGAGCTGTTTTTT
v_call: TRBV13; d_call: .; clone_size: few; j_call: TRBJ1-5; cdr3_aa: CASSLGLSGPQHF; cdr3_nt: TGTGCCAGCAGCCTGGGACTTTCAGGGCCCCAGCATTTT